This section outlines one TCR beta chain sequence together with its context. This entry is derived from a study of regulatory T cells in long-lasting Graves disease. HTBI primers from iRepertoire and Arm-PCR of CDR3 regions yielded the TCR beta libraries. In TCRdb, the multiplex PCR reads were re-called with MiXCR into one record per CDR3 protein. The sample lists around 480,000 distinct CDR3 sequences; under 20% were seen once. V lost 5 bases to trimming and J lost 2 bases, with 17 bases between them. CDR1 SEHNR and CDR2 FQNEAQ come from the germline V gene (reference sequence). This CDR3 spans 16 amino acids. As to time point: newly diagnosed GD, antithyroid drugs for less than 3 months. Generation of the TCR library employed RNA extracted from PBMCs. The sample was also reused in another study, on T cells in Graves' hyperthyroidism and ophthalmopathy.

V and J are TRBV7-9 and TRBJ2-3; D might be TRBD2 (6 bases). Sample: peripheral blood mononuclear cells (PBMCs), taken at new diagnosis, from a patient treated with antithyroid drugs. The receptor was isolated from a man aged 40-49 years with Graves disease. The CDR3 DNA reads TGTGCCAGCAGCCCTCCCTCCGCTAGCGCCACAGATACGCAGTATTTT. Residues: CASSPPSASATDTQYF.